The 27 T cell receptor beta chains presented below share a single source sample, sequenced in a study of shared clonotypes between healthy human individuals. Clones were sequenced by immunoSEQ multiplex PCR, and TCRdb holds only the in-frame ones, with some missing. Of about 2.1 million clones listed, 85% to 95% were seen once; the top ten hold approximately 1.7%. Only CD45RO-negative cells positively selected for CCR7 counted as naive CD8 cells, so terminally differentiated effector memory CD45RA+ cells were excluded. Sequencing used naive CD8+ T cells from PBMCs. These TCRs come from a man aged 18 to 29 in good health. Some clones in this sample may be carry-over from other donors' samples.

The chain has TRBV7-9 and TRBJ1-2; D ambiguous. This CDR3 region has 11 residues. Deletions cut 11 bases from V and 1 base from J, with 8 bases between. Germline V gives CDR1 SEHNR, CDR2 FQNEAQ (reference sequence). CDR3 protein: CAPEVNYGYTF. The CDR3 bases are TGTGCCCCGGAAGTTAACTATGGCTACACCTTC.

J is TRBJ1-4 and V is TRBV9; D is undetermined. Trimming removed 0 bases at V and 6 bases at J, with 12 bases between. Per the germline V gene, CDR1 is SGDLS and CDR2 is YYNGEE. The CDR3 has 15 residues. CDR3 sequence (DNA): TGTGCCAGCAGCGTAGGGGTAGGGCCCCATGAAAAACTGTTTTTT. This codes for CASSVGVGPHEKLFF.

This clone was found once. Additional DNA sequences in this sample encode the identical CDR3. V usage is TRBV5-1 and J usage is TRBJ2-7; D is uncertain. The CDR3 is 15 amino acids. Germline assignment: CDR1 SGHRS and CDR2 YFSETQ. Trimming shortened V by 0 bases and J by 2 bases, and 12 bases separated the two germline ends. The CDR3 here is CASSLDLAGAYEQYF. CDR3 DNA sequence: TGCGCCAGCAGCTTGGATCTCGCCGGTGCCTACGAGCAGTACTTC.

J is TRBJ2-7 and V is TRBV4-3; 9 positions match TRBD2. The CDR3 has 15 amino acids. Germline lookup yields CDR1 LGHNA and CDR2 YSLEER. Trimming removed 3 bases from V and 1 base from J; junction bases left unmatched: 4. CDR3 protein: CASSQSLAGSYEQYF. The CDR3 coding sequence is TGCGCCAGCAGCCAGTCCCTAGCGGGATCCTACGAGCAGTACTTC.

Note on this clone: The junction departs from the called germline gene at one end, perhaps through a read error. The chain joins TRBV16 to TRBJ2-3; D is perhaps TRBD2 (5 bases). The length of the CDR3 is 14 residues. CDR1 and CDR2 (germline): KGHSY, FQNENV. The CDR3 sequence is CASNQFSSGDTQYF. The CDR3 nucleotides are TGTGCCAGCAACCAATTCAGTTCGGGGGATACGCAGTATTTT.

A single count supports this clone. The V and J genes are TRBV7-9 and TRBJ2-7; D is uncertain. CDR3 size: 16 residues. The germline V gene has CDR1 SEHNR and CDR2 FQNEAQ (reference sequence). The V end lost 2 bases, the J end lost 3 bases, and 17 bases lay between the germline ends. CDR3 bases: TGTGCCAGCAGCTTAAGTCTCGGTCCCACCTTCTACGAGCAGTACTTC. This encodes CASSLSLGPTFYEQYF. Full variable domain (missing parts from reference TRBV7-9 and TRBJ2-7): DTGVSQNPRHKITKRGQNVTFRCDPISEHNRLYWYRQTLGQGPEFLTYFQNEAQLEKSRLLSDRFSAERPKGSFSTLEIQRTEQGDSAMYLCASSLSLGPTFYEQYFGPGTRLTVT.

V gene TRBV19 combines with J gene TRBJ1-2; the D is unclear. Trimming removed 5 bases from V and 4 bases from J, with 5 bases in between. Germline V gene lookup returns CDR1 LNHDA and CDR2 SQIVND (reference sequence). This CDR3 is 11 amino acids long. CDR3 region: CASSVPYGYTF. The CDR3 nucleotides read TGTGCCAGTAGTGTCCCCTATGGCTACACCTTC.

The chain carries TRBV4-1 and TRBJ2-7, with 9 bases identical to TRBD1. There are 16 residues in the CDR3. CDR1 and CDR2 from the germline V gene are MGHRA and YSYEKL. Losses at the gene ends were 1 base for V and 2 bases for J; bases not matched to a gene: 6. The chain's CDR3 is CASSQGDRVATYEQYF. Here the CDR3 DNA reads TGCGCCAGCAGCCAAGGGGACAGGGTCGCTACCTACGAGCAGTACTTC.

This chain uses TRBV27 with TRBJ2-7, with D hard to call. The germline CDR1 and CDR2 sequences are MNHEY and SMNVEV (reference sequence). V gave up 8 bases and J gave up 2 bases, with 13 bases separating them. The CDR3 extends over 13 amino acids. CDR3 region: CASAGGLTYEQYF. DNA for the CDR3: TGTGCCAGCGCCGGCGGATTAACCTACGAGCAGTACTTC.

V usage is TRBV29-1 and J usage is TRBJ2-7; perhaps D is TRBD1 or TRBD2 (5 bases each). The CDR3 runs 12 residues. With 7 bases removed from V and 4 bases from J, the gap between germline ends came to 14 bases. Germline V gives CDR1 SQVTM, CDR2 ANQGSEA. The CDR3 bases are TGCAGCGCCCGGGGCAGAGGATACGAGCAGTACTTC. Translated: CSARGRGYEQYF.

The chain carries TRBV19 and TRBJ2-2; 9 bases fit TRBD2. Trimming removed 5 bases from V and 8 bases from J; junction bases left unmatched: 3. Germline V CDR1 and CDR2: LNHDA, SQIVND (reference sequence). The CDR3 is 13 amino acids. The CDR3 reads CASSQLAGGELFF. The CDR3 DNA sequence: TGTGCCAGTAGTCAGCTAGCGGGAGGGGAGCTGTTTTTT. Full variable domain (missing parts from reference TRBV19 and TRBJ2-2): DGGITQSPKYLFRKEGQNVTLSCEQNLNHDAMYWYRQDPGQGLRLIYYSQIVNDFQKGDIAEGYSVSREKKESFPLTVTSAQKNPTAFYLCASSQLAGGELFFGEGSRLTVL.

This clone was picked up one time. Other DNA sequences in this specimen translate into the identical CDR3. The V call is TRBV9, the J call TRBJ2-5; D might be TRBD2 (6 bases). Germline V gene sequence: CDR1 SGDLS, CDR2 YYNGEE. The germline V and J ends were trimmed by 0 bases and 5 bases, with 14 bases remaining between them. The CDR3 has 15 amino acids. The CDR3 nucleotides are TGTGCCAGCAGCGTAGGGGGTAGCGGTGGGGAGACCCAGTACTTC. Translating it yields CASSVGGSGGETQYF.

This rearrangement joins TRBV6-1 to TRBJ2-7; D possibly corresponds to TRBD2 (6 bases). CDR1 and CDR2 from the germline V gene are MNHNS and SASEGT. The CDR3 spans 13 residues. The germline V and J ends were trimmed by 8 bases and 2 bases, with 13 bases remaining between them. CDR3 DNA: TGTGCCAGCCGGGGGACCCGGGCCTACGAGCAGTACTTC. It translates to CASRGTRAYEQYF.

The chain uses TRBV30 and TRBJ2-7; D might be TRBD2 (5 bases). Germline-derived CDR1 and CDR2 are GTSNPN and SVGIG (reference sequence). V lost 0 bases and J lost 1, with 13 bases in between. The CDR3 extends over 15 amino acids. CDR3 sequence: CAWSVLRTGSYEQYF. The CDR3 nucleotides are TGTGCCTGGAGTGTATTAAGGACGGGATCCTACGAGCAGTACTTC.

As regards this clone: The same CDR3 arises from other DNA sequences in this sample as well. The chain uses TRBV28 and TRBJ2-6; D remains ambiguous. The germline V gene has CDR1 MDHEN and CDR2 SYDVKM. The length of the CDR3 is 13 residues. Trimming shortened V by 3 bases and J by 3 bases, and 3 bases separated the two germline ends. The chain's CDR3 is CASSLGGANVLTF. The CDR3 DNA reads as TGTGCCAGCAGTTTGGGTGGGGCCAACGTCCTGACTTTC.

This rearrangement joins TRBV6-5 to TRBJ2-7; TRBD2 matches 8 bases. This CDR3 is 14 amino acids long. Germline CDR1 is MNHEY and CDR2 is SVGAGI. V shed 5 bases, J shed 2 bases, and the junction held 5 bases outside the gene matches. The chain's CDR3 is CASSTGLGAYEQYF. The CDR3 nucleotides are TGTGCCAGCAGTACGGGACTAGGGGCCTACGAGCAGTACTTC.

V usage is TRBV9 and J usage is TRBJ2-3, with TRBD1 matching over 7 bases. The germline gives CDR1 SGDLS, CDR2 YYNGEE. The J segment lost 3 bases and the V segment lost 3 bases, leaving 7 bases of the junction unmatched. The CDR3 runs 15 residues. The CDR3 sequence: CASSDRTGRTDTQYF. CDR3 in DNA: TGTGCCAGCAGCGACCGGACAGGTAGGACAGATACGCAGTATTTT.

The rearrangement uses TRBV7-3 and TRBJ1-3, with D hard to call. The germline CDR1 and CDR2 sequences are SGHTA and FQGTGA. The V gene lost 5 bases and the J gene lost 4 bases, with 12 bases spanning the gap. CDR3 length: 14 amino acids. The CDR3 is CASSPGPTGNTIYF. CDR3 nucleotide sequence: TGTGCCAGCAGCCCAGGACCGACGGGAAACACCATATATTTT.

This rearrangement joins TRBV27 to TRBJ2-7, with 7 bases identical to TRBD1. Germline CDR1 reads MNHEY; CDR2 reads SMNVEV (reference sequence). V lost 6 bases and J lost 3; bases outside the gene matches: 8. The CDR3 covers 14 residues. DNA for the CDR3: TGTGCCAGCAGGGAACCGGGACAGAGCTACGAGCAGTACTTC. Amino acids: CASREPGQSYEQYF.

V and J are TRBV5-6 and TRBJ1-1; maybe TRBD1 (6 bases). The ends were cut back, 2 bases at V and 6 bases at J, with 14 bases in the middle. There are 14 residues in the CDR3. The germline gives CDR1 SGHDT, CDR2 YYEEEE. DNA for the CDR3: TGTGCCAGCAGCTTAAGAGGGGGGAGCGCTGAAGCTTTCTTT. As protein: CASSLRGGSAEAFF.

V is TRBV6-5 and J is TRBJ2-1, with 9 bases fitting TRBD1. CDR3 length equals 15 residues. The germline gives CDR1 MNHEY, CDR2 SVGAGI. V gave up 6 bases and J gave up 6 bases; unmatched junction bases: 9. The CDR3 DNA sequence: TGTGCCAGCAGCCCAGGGACAGGGACCTTCAATGAGCAGTTCTTC. Translation: CASSPGTGTFNEQFF.

V usage is TRBV27 and J usage is TRBJ1-5; possibly TRBD1 for D (6 bases). V gave up 6 bases and J gave up 4 bases, with 10 bases separating them. There are 13 residues in the CDR3. The germline gives CDR1 MNHEY, CDR2 SMNVEV (reference sequence). CDR3 bases: TGTGCCAGCAGCGGGACAACAAATCAGCCCCAGCATTTT. Translating gives CASSGTTNQPQHF.

This rearrangement joins TRBV27 to TRBJ1-1; maybe TRBD1 (5 bases). This CDR3 spans 16 amino acids. The V end lost 7 bases, the J end lost 1 base, and 19 bases lay between the germline ends. Germline V gene data show CDR1 as MNHEY and CDR2 as SMNVEV (reference sequence). The CDR3 bases are TGTGCCAGCAATCCTTCTTTGGGGGAGAGGAACACTGAAGCTTTCTTT. This translates into CASNPSLGERNTEAFF.

J is TRBJ2-3 and V is TRBV28; D remains unclear. The CDR3 consists of 14 residues. Trimming took 2 bases from V and 6 from J, leaving 12 bases between them. Germline CDR1 MDHEN, CDR2 SYDVKM. The CDR3 spells CASSLTAPGDTQYF. Here the CDR3 DNA reads TGTGCCAGCAGTTTAACCGCCCCCGGGGATACGCAGTATTTT.

V gene TRBV15 combines with J gene TRBJ2-1, with 7 positions matching TRBD1. This CDR3 has 16 amino acids. The germline V gene encodes CDR1 LNHNV and CDR2 YYDKDF (reference sequence). The V segment lost 5 bases and the J segment 3 bases; nucleotides outside the gene matches: 10. DNA for the CDR3: TGTGCCACCAGCGGCCTCACAGGGGTTGACTACAATGAGCAGTTCTTC. This sequence encodes CATSGLTGVDYNEQFF.

On this clone: Other DNA sequences of this sample code for an identical CDR3. This chain uses TRBV14 with TRBJ1-2; D is undetermined. The germline V gene encodes CDR1 SGHDN and CDR2 FVKESK. V was clipped by 0 bases and J by 2 bases, with 4 bases between them. This CDR3 has 13 residues. The CDR3 protein is CASSQDLNYGYTF. The CDR3 DNA is TGTGCCAGCAGCCAAGATCTCAACTATGGCTACACCTTC.

This chain connects TRBV9 to TRBJ2-2; 8 bases line up with TRBD2. The CDR3 runs 14 residues. J was trimmed by 6 bases and V by 6 bases; bases with no gene match: 7. The V gene's germline CDR1 is SGDLS and CDR2 YYNGEE. The CDR3: CASKSGSGAGELFF. CDR3 DNA sequence: TGTGCCAGCAAGAGCGGGAGTGGGGCCGGGGAGCTGTTTTTT.